One sample yielded the 26 T cell receptor beta chains listed below, sequenced in a study of CD8+ T cells in alopecia areata. Extracted RNA was reverse transcribed into cDNA, the sequencing template. Produced via immunoSEQ multiplex PCR; TCRdb's table is partial and in-frame only. Among around 160,000 clones listed, less than 80% were seen once. Sample treatment: oral pan-JAK inhibitor, 5-10 mg twice daily. The starting material was CD4+ T cells sorted from blood, obtained at week 24, from a patient treated with tofacitinib. The source is a human donor with alopecia areata.

V usage is TRBV6-5 and J usage is TRBJ2-3, with D possibly matching TRBD1 (6 bases). Trimming stripped 2 bases from V and 4 bases from J, with 13 bases between. CDR3 length equals 15 residues. The V gene's germline CDR1 is MNHEY and CDR2 SVGAGI. This CDR3 is CASSYGQGSSDTQYF. CDR3 coding DNA: TGTGCCAGCAGTTACGGGCAGGGGAGTTCAGATACGCAGTATTTT.

The CDR3 nucleotides read TGTGCCAGCAGCGCGCGACAGGGCAGCTATGGCTACACCTTC. Encoded protein: CASSARQGSYGYTF. The chain has TRBV11-3 and TRBJ1-2; 7 bases are a match to TRBD1. J lost 4 bases, V lost 5 bases, and 7 bases had no gene match. Germline-derived CDR1 and CDR2 are SGHNT and YENEEA. The CDR3 length is 14 residues.

This chain joins TRBV29-1 and TRBJ2-1, with D unresolved. The ends were cut back, 3 bases at V and 5 bases at J, with 20 bases in the middle. The CDR3 is 16 amino acids. CDR1 and CDR2 from the germline V gene are SQVTM and ANQGSEA. The CDR3 nucleotides read TGCAGCGTTGATGACCCCTACTCCTCCCACGACAATGAGCAGTTCTTC. This codes for CSVDDPYSSHDNEQFF.

The rearrangement uses TRBV2 and TRBJ1-2; the match to TRBD1 covers 8 bases. With V trimmed by 6 bases and J by 4 bases, 4 bases remained unmatched. CDR3 length equals 13 residues. Germline V gives CDR1 SNHLY, CDR2 FYNNEI. The CDR3 loop reads CASRDGQGYGYTF. CDR3 DNA sequence: TGTGCCAGCAGAGACGGACAGGGCTATGGCTACACCTTC. Full variable domain (outside the CDR3, taken from reference TRBV2 and TRBJ1-2): EPEVTQTPSHQVTQMGQEVILRCVPISNHLYFYWYRQILGQKVEFLVSFYNNEISEKSEIFDDQFSVERPDGSNFTLKIRSTKLEDSAMYFCASRDGQGYGYTFGSGTRLTVV.

The chain uses TRBV29-1 and TRBJ2-4; 12 bases agree with TRBD1. Germline CDR1 SQVTM, CDR2 ANQGSEA. The CDR3 loop spans 15 amino acids. The J segment lost 7 bases and the V segment lost 2 bases, leaving 6 bases of the junction unmatched. DNA of the CDR3: TGCAGCGTTGAAAAGGGGGGACAGGGGGCGAACATTCAGTACTTC. Protein sequence: CSVEKGGQGANIQYF.

In its sample, this clone was seen a few times. The chain carries TRBV5-1 and TRBJ2-3; maybe TRBD1 (5 bases). Per the germline V gene, CDR1 is SGHRS and CDR2 is YFSETQ. The CDR3 sequence is 16 residues long. V lost 3 bases and J 2 bases, leaving 16 bases between the germline ends. DNA for the CDR3: TGCGCCAGCAGCTCCGCACAAGGGGTAGACACAGATACGCAGTATTTT. It codes for CASSSAQGVDTDTQYF.

There are a few counts of this clone. V gene TRBV6-5 combines with J gene TRBJ2-3; TRBD2 might be the D (7 bases). Germline CDR1 is MNHEY and CDR2 is SVGAGI. The CDR3 length is 16 residues. Trimming took 4 bases from V and 2 from J, leaving 16 bases between them. Here the CDR3 reads CASSSRSRGATDTQYF. The CDR3 DNA sequence: TGTGCCAGCAGTTCCCGTAGCCGGGGGGCCACAGATACGCAGTATTTT.

This chain joins TRBV2 and TRBJ1-6; 8 positions agree with TRBD1. Trimming removed 3 bases from V and 10 bases from J; junction bases left unmatched: 2. The CDR3 spans 13 residues. The V gene's germline CDR1 is SNHLY and CDR2 FYNNEI. The CDR3 DNA reads TGTGCCAGCAGTGAGGGACAGGACTCACCCCTCCACTTT. Encoded protein: CASSEGQDSPLHF.

This chain connects TRBV5-1 to TRBJ1-1; TRBD1 agrees at 9 bases. Germline V gene data show CDR1 as SGHRS and CDR2 as YFSETQ. CDR3 size: 16 residues. The V and J ends lost 3 bases and 2 bases, in that order; junction bases with no gene match: 8. The chain's CDR3 is CASSYGTGRDNTEAFF. CDR3 DNA: TGCGCCAGCAGCTACGGGACAGGGAGAGACAACACTGAAGCTTTCTTT.

This clone turned up a few times. This sequence joins TRBV2 and TRBJ1-5; D unclear. Trimming left V 0 bases short and J 3 bases short, with 6 bases between. Per the germline V gene, CDR1 is SNHLY and CDR2 is FYNNEI. The CDR3 is 14 residues long. CDR3 DNA: TGTGCCAGCAGTGAAGCTAGGGTCAATCAGCCCCAGCATTTT. Encoded protein: CASSEARVNQPQHF. The complete variable domain, with remaining parts taken from reference TRBV2 and TRBJ1-5, reads EPEVTQTPSHQVTQMGQEVILRCVPISNHLYFYWYRQILGQKVEFLVSFYNNEISEKSEIFDDQFSVERPDGSNFTLKIRSTKLEDSAMYFCASSEARVNQPQHFGDGTRLSIL.

The sample holds a few counts of this clone. The chain carries TRBV6-1 and TRBJ2-7; TRBD1 aligns across 7 bases. J lost 0 bases, V lost 9 bases, and 5 bases had no gene match. Germline lookup yields CDR1 MNHNS and CDR2 SASEGT. This CDR3 has 13 residues. CDR3 in DNA: TGTGCCAGTCGGGACAGCCACTCCTACGAGCAGTACTTC. This codes for CASRDSHSYEQYF.

The chain carries TRBV29-1 and TRBJ2-7; maybe TRBD1 (6 bases). Germline assignment: CDR1 SQVTM and CDR2 ANQGSEA. Trimming stripped 6 bases from V and 3 bases from J, with 18 bases between. CDR3 length: 14 residues. This chain's CDR3 is CSVVPQGLDYEQYF. DNA of the CDR3: TGCAGCGTCGTACCACAGGGCTTGGACTACGAGCAGTACTTC.

The chain joins TRBV18 to TRBJ1-4; D gene unclear. Between the trimmed V and J ends, which lost 1 base and 8 bases, there was a span of 8 bases. This CDR3 has 13 amino acids. Germline assignment: CDR1 KGHSH and CDR2 LQKENI. CDR3: CASSPRVDEKLFF. The CDR3, as DNA: TGTGCCAGCTCACCACGGGTGGACGAAAAACTGTTTTTT.

The V call is TRBV7-3, the J call TRBJ1-4, with no clear D. Per the germline V gene, CDR1 is SGHTA and CDR2 is FQGTGA. The V and J ends lost 2 bases and 10 bases respectively, with 11 bases between them. The CDR3 is 13 amino acids. The CDR3 region is CASSLEPFGKLFF. For the CDR3, the DNA is TGTGCCAGCAGCTTAGAGCCCTTCGGAAAACTGTTTTTT.

The chain couples TRBV29-1 to TRBJ1-3; 9 bases map to TRBD1. V lost 6 bases to trimming and J lost 2 bases; unmatched junction nucleotides: 5. The CDR3 has 14 residues. CDR1 and CDR2 from the germline V gene are SQVTM and ANQGSEA. CDR3 bases: TGCAGCGTGGCGGACAGGGGCCCTGGAAACACCATATATTTT. Translating it yields CSVADRGPGNTIYF.

The genes are TRBV7-9 and TRBJ2-5; D is tentatively TRBD1 or TRBD2 (5 bases each). Per germline, CDR1 SEHNR and CDR2 FQNEAQ (reference sequence). V was shortened by 5 bases and J by 1 base, with 14 bases between the two germline ends. The CDR3 is 15 amino acids. Here the CDR3 DNA reads TGTGCCAGCAGCCCCTCGAGGGGCGGCCAAGAGACCCAGTACTTC. Translation gives CASSPSRGGQETQYF.

CDR3 residues: CASSSTQETQYF. The CDR3 DNA reads as TGTGCCAGCAGCTCTACCCAGGAGACCCAGTACTTC. The chain carries TRBV6-6 and TRBJ2-5, with D uncertain. The CDR3 loop spans 12 amino acids. Trimming pared 6 bases from V and 5 bases from J, leaving 10 bases between. Germline loops: CDR1 MNHNY, CDR2 SVGAGI (reference sequence).

This chain joins TRBV25-1 and TRBJ1-1; the D gene is possibly TRBD1 (5 bases). The CDR3 is 12 amino acids. Trimming took off 7 bases at V and 3 bases at J, with 9 bases between the two ends. Germline assignment: CDR1 MGHDK and CDR2 SYGVNS. CDR3 sequence reads: CASMLGDTEAFF. CDR3 in DNA: TGTGCCAGCATGTTGGGGGACACTGAAGCTTTCTTT.

The chain is built from TRBV2 and TRBJ2-3, with D uncertain. The CDR3 contains 10 residues. V was cut by 5 bases and J by 7 bases, with 4 bases left in between. CDR1 and CDR2 from the germline V gene are SNHLY and FYNNEI. In nucleotides, the CDR3 is TGTGCCAGCAGTTCCAATACGCAGTATTTT. Protein product: CASSSNTQYF.

The chain recombines TRBV5-1 with TRBJ2-2; D gene uncertain. Trimming took off 0 bases at V and 5 bases at J, with 8 bases between the two ends. This CDR3 region has 14 residues. Germline V lookup: CDR1 SGHRS, CDR2 YFSETQ. DNA for the CDR3: TGCGCCAGCAGCTTGGAAGTGGGGACCGGGGAGCTGTTTTTT. Encoded protein: CASSLEVGTGELFF. Variable domain in full (rest from reference TRBV5-1 and TRBJ2-2): KAGVTQTPRYLIKTRGQQVTLSCSPISGHRSVSWYQQTPGQGLQFLFEYFSETQRNKGNFPGRFSGRQFSNSRSEMNVSTLELGDSALYLCASSLEVGTGELFFGEGSRLTVL.

The table lists this clone with a few counts. V is TRBV2 and J is TRBJ1-5; D not resolved. The CDR3 sequence is 17 residues long. CDR1 and CDR2 (germline): SNHLY, FYNNEI. Trimming took 2 bases from V and 0 from J, leaving 14 bases between them. CDR3 sequence: CASSELVGLYSNQPQHF. As DNA, the CDR3 is TGTGCCAGCAGTGAACTGGTGGGCTTATATAGCAATCAGCCCCAGCATTTT.

With respect to this clone: At one boundary the junction diverges from the germline segment, which might be a read error. This rearrangement joins TRBV20-1 to TRBJ1-6; D remains ambiguous. CDR1 and CDR2 from the germline V gene are DFQATT and SNEGSKA (reference sequence). This CDR3 is 11 amino acids long. CDR3 protein: CSARLDTTSYF. CDR3 DNA sequence: TGCAGTGCTAGGCTTGATACTACCTCATACTTT.

J is TRBJ2-2 and V is TRBV5-1; unclear D gene. The germline gives CDR1 SGHRS, CDR2 YFSETQ. The CDR3 extends over 18 amino acids. Trimming shortened V by 2 bases and J by 1 base, and 18 bases separated the two germline ends. The DNA of the CDR3 is TGCGCCAGCAGCTTTTTGGGCGCGGTCCGGAGGAACACCGGGGAGCTGTTTTTT. This translates into CASSFLGAVRRNTGELFF. The variable domain in full, with the rest retrieved from reference TRBV5-1 and TRBJ2-2, is KAGVTQTPRYLIKTRGQQVTLSCSPISGHRSVSWYQQTPGQGLQFLFEYFSETQRNKGNFPGRFSGRQFSNSRSEMNVSTLELGDSALYLCASSFLGAVRRNTGELFFGEGSRLTVL.

The V and J genes are TRBV5-1 and TRBJ1-4; the D gene is possibly TRBD1 (5 bases). V was shortened by 1 base and J by 7 bases, with 14 bases between the two germline ends. Germline V gives CDR1 SGHRS, CDR2 YFSETQ. The CDR3 sequence is 15 residues long. Here the CDR3 reads CASSLLAGRGEKLFF. The CDR3 coding sequence is TGCGCCAGCAGCTTGTTAGCAGGGCGTGGTGAAAAACTGTTTTTT. Based on the CDR3 plus reference TRBV5-1 and TRBJ1-4, the full variable domain is KAGVTQTPRYLIKTRGQQVTLSCSPISGHRSVSWYQQTPGQGLQFLFEYFSETQRNKGNFPGRFSGRQFSNSRSEMNVSTLELGDSALYLCASSLLAGRGEKLFFGSGTQLSVL.

The rearrangement joins TRBV29-1 to TRBJ1-4; 8 bases are shared with TRBD1. Germline CDR1 and CDR2: SQVTM and ANQGSEA. After removal of 7 bases from V and 4 bases from J, the junction contained 5 bases not matched to a gene. This CDR3 spans 13 amino acids. The CDR3 protein is CSAGQDVNEKLFF. For the CDR3, the DNA is TGCAGCGCGGGACAGGACGTTAATGAAAAACTGTTTTTT.

The chain couples TRBV29-1 to TRBJ1-2; the D is unclear. The length of the CDR3 is 15 residues. Germline loops: CDR1 SQVTM, CDR2 ANQGSEA. The V gene lost 1 base and the J gene lost 5 bases, with 17 bases spanning the gap. CDR3 protein: CSVEVYRQTSYGYTF. CDR3 DNA sequence: TGCAGCGTTGAAGTCTATCGTCAAACTTCTTATGGCTACACCTTC.